The rows below give T cell receptor beta chains drawn from one sample of a study of HIV-infected children after antiretroviral therapy interruption. TCRdb itself ran the 3' RACE reads through MiXCR, one entry per CDR3 protein. The sample has some 41,000 distinct CDR3 sequences, approximately 7% seen once. The material was CD45RA+ CD4+ T cells from PBMCs, pooled from several time points, obtained from a donor given antiretroviral therapy, either interrupted or continuous. These receptors were obtained from a pool of human donors with HIV. Both conserved end residues are part of each CDR3. The order of the fields is D gene, CDR3 length, J gene, clone size, V gene, CDR3 protein, CDR3 DNA. D genes are given only for firm matches. Size is omitted from some rows. Given values are once, few, many or a class for expanded clones.

d_gene: TRBD1
len: 14
j_gene: TRBJ2-7
abundance: many
v_gene: TRBV7-2
CDR3aa: CASSYDRGAYEQYF
CDR3nt: TGTGCCAGCAGCTATGACAGGGGGGCCTACGAGCAGTACTTC

d_gene: NA
len: 13
j_gene: TRBJ1-3
abundance: many
v_gene: TRBV29-1
CDR3aa: CSVGRGSGNTIYF
CDR3nt: TGCAGCGTTGGCAGGGGCTCTGGAAACACCATATATTTT

d_gene: TRBD2
len: 18
j_gene: TRBJ2-5
abundance: NA
v_gene: TRBV4-1
CDR3aa: CASSQKGGVSGSQETQYF
CDR3nt: TGCGCCAGCAGCCAAAAAGGGGGTGTTAGCGGGAGCCAAGAGACCCAGTACTTC

d_gene: TRBD2
len: 13
j_gene: TRBJ2-1
abundance: many
v_gene: TRBV10-3
CDR3aa: CAISVAGENEQFF
CDR3nt: TGTGCCATCAGTGTAGCGGGGGAGAATGAGCAGTTCTTC

d_gene: TRBD1
len: 14
j_gene: TRBJ2-7
abundance: many
v_gene: TRBV4-1
CDR3aa: CASSQGDRAYEQYF
CDR3nt: TGCGCCAGCAGCCAAGGGGACAGAGCCTACGAGCAGTACTTC

d_gene: NA
len: 16
j_gene: TRBJ1-6
abundance: many
v_gene: TRBV12-3/TRBV12-4
CDR3aa: CASSLGPSSYNSPLHF
CDR3nt: TGTGCCAGCAGTTTAGGCCCGAGCTCCTATAATTCACCCCTCCACTTT

d_gene: NA
len: 14
j_gene: TRBJ1-6
abundance: many
v_gene: TRBV7-2
CDR3aa: CASSLTIRNSPLHF
CDR3nt: TGTGCCAGCAGCCTAACGATCCGGAATTCACCCCTCCACTTT

d_gene: NA
len: 12
j_gene: TRBJ1-5
abundance: medium-sized
v_gene: TRBV19
CDR3aa: CASRDSNQPQHF
CDR3nt: TGTGCCAGTCGAGATAGCAATCAGCCCCAGCATTTT

d_gene: NA
len: 14
j_gene: TRBJ2-3
abundance: many
v_gene: TRBV18
CDR3aa: CASSPALHTDTQYF
CDR3nt: TGTGCCAGCTCACCTGCCTTACACACAGATACGCAGTATTTT

d_gene: TRBD1
len: 15
j_gene: TRBJ2-5
abundance: few
v_gene: TRBV19
CDR3aa: CASSQGAVFQETQYF
CDR3nt: TGTGCCAGTAGCCAGGGGGCAGTGTTCCAAGAGACCCAGTACTTC

d_gene: TRBD1
len: 15
j_gene: TRBJ2-3
abundance: many
v_gene: TRBV6-6
CDR3aa: CASSDGTASAETLYF
CDR3nt: TGTGCCAGCAGTGATGGGACAGCTAGTGCAGAAACGCTGTATTTT

d_gene: NA
len: 15
j_gene: TRBJ1-1
abundance: few
v_gene: TRBV7-3
CDR3aa: CASSTTDRRDTEAFF
CDR3nt: TGTGCCAGCAGTACAACGGACAGAAGGGACACTGAAGCTTTCTTT

d_gene: NA
len: 14
j_gene: TRBJ1-4
abundance: many
v_gene: TRBV5-5
CDR3aa: CASSPTATNEKLFF
CDR3nt: TGTGCCAGCAGTCCGACAGCAACTAATGAAAAACTGTTTTTT

d_gene: NA
len: 13
j_gene: TRBJ1-5
abundance: NA
v_gene: TRBV18
CDR3aa: CASSSDRYQPQHF
CDR3nt: TGTGCCAGCTCAAGCGACAGATATCAGCCCCAGCATTTT

d_gene: TRBD2
len: 18
j_gene: TRBJ2-2
abundance: many
v_gene: TRBV4-1
CDR3aa: CASSLPGTSGRNTGELFF
CDR3nt: TGCGCCAGCAGCCTCCCCGGGACTAGCGGGAGGAACACCGGGGAGCTGTTTTTT

d_gene: NA
len: 15
j_gene: TRBJ2-7
abundance: few
v_gene: TRBV6-5
CDR3aa: CASSYGASYPYEQYF
CDR3nt: TGTGCCAGCAGTTACGGAGCGAGTTATCCCTACGAGCAGTACTTC

d_gene: TRBD1
len: 15
j_gene: TRBJ2-1
abundance: NA
v_gene: TRBV12-3/TRBV12-4
CDR3aa: CASSFVGQGRNEQFF
CDR3nt: TGTGCCAGCAGTTTTGTAGGACAGGGTAGGAATGAGCAGTTCTTC

d_gene: TRBD1
len: 15
j_gene: TRBJ2-7
abundance: many
v_gene: TRBV7-9
CDR3aa: CASRLSGQGAYEQYF
CDR3nt: TGTGCCAGCAGATTATCCGGACAGGGGGCCTACGAGCAGTACTTC

d_gene: NA
len: 12
j_gene: TRBJ1-1
abundance: many
v_gene: TRBV30
CDR3aa: CAWRQVNTEVFF
CDR3nt: TGTGCCTGGAGACAGGTTAACACAGAAGTCTTCTTT

d_gene: NA
len: 15
j_gene: TRBJ2-7
abundance: many
v_gene: TRBV11-2
CDR3aa: CASSLDPLTRYEQYF
CDR3nt: TGTGCCAGCAGCTTAGATCCCCTTACTAGATACGAGCAGTACTTC

d_gene: TRBD1
len: 14
j_gene: TRBJ1-1
abundance: many
v_gene: TRBV28
CDR3aa: CASSFRTGGFEAFF
CDR3nt: TGTGCCAGCAGTTTTAGGACAGGGGGCTTCGAAGCTTTCTTT

d_gene: NA
len: 14
j_gene: TRBJ1-2
abundance: few
v_gene: TRBV5-4
CDR3aa: CASSFGKTVYGYTF
CDR3nt: TGTGCCAGCAGCTTCGGGAAGACGGTCTATGGCTACACCTTC

d_gene: TRBD2
len: 14
j_gene: TRBJ2-1
abundance: many
v_gene: TRBV7-9
CDR3aa: CASSRGLAIVEQFF
CDR3nt: TGTGCCAGCAGCCGGGGACTAGCGATCGTCGAGCAGTTCTTC

d_gene: NA
len: 13
j_gene: TRBJ2-7
abundance: few
v_gene: TRBV20-1
CDR3aa: CSASRDHLREQYF
CDR3nt: TGCAGTGCCTCGCGGGACCATCTACGGGAGCAGTACTTC

d_gene: TRBD1
len: 13
j_gene: TRBJ1-6
abundance: medium-sized
v_gene: TRBV6-6
CDR3aa: CASRGQGNSPLYF
CDR3nt: TGTGCCAGCAGAGGACAGGGGAATTCGCCCCTCTACTTT

d_gene: NA
len: 13
j_gene: TRBJ2-5
abundance: many
v_gene: TRBV6-1
CDR3aa: CASTRQVGETQYF
CDR3nt: TGTGCCAGCACTCGCCAGGTCGGAGAGACCCAGTACTTC

d_gene: TRBD2
len: 12
j_gene: TRBJ2-7
abundance: medium-sized
v_gene: TRBV19
CDR3aa: CASSIGGGEQYF
CDR3nt: TGTGCCAGCAGTATTGGGGGAGGGGAACAGTACTTC

d_gene: TRBD2
len: 15
j_gene: TRBJ2-2
abundance: many
v_gene: TRBV5-5
CDR3aa: CASSWSGGLTGELFF
CDR3nt: TGTGCCAGCAGCTGGAGCGGGGGGCTCACCGGGGAGCTGTTTTTT